The clone carrying this T cell receptor (beta chain) has just one count. As yet, its antigen is unknown. PCR employed 60 Vbeta and 13 Jbeta primers. The protocol was immunoSEQ multiplex PCR, while the TCRdb copy is restricted to in-frame clones and leaves out a portion. The top ten clones hold approximately 0.99% of a sample with approximately 130,000 clones, more than 70% of them seen once. The sample originates from a study of cytomegalovirus exposure and HLA in healthy donors. Study-wide findings and caveats: HLA-A and HLA-B allele assignments for most subjects were reportedly predicted accurately using TCR beta sequences.

CDR1 SGHNT and CDR2 YYREEE come from the germline V gene (reference sequence). The CDR3 is made up of 15 amino acids. Trimming cost V 4 bases and J 2 bases; bases outside gene matches: 3. The clonotype comes from a male donor in good health and CMV-seronegative. This chain uses TRBV5-4 with TRBJ2-2; TRBD2 matches 9 bases. The sample comprised PBMCs. In DNA form, the CDR3 reads TGTGCCAGCAGCCGGGGACTAGCTAACACCGGGGAGCTGTTTTTT. It yields the protein CASSRGLANTGELFF.